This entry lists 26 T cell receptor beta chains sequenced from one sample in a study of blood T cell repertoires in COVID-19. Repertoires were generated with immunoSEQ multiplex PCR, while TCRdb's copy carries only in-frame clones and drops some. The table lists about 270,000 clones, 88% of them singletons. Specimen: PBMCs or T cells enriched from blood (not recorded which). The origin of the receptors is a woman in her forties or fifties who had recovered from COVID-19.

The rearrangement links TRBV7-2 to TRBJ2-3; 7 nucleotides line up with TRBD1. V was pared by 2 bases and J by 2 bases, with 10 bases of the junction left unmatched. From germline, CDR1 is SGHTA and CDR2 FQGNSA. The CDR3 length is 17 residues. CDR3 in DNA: TGTGCCAGCAGCTTATCCCTTACAGGGGCAAACACAGATACGCAGTATTTT. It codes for CASSLSLTGANTDTQYF.

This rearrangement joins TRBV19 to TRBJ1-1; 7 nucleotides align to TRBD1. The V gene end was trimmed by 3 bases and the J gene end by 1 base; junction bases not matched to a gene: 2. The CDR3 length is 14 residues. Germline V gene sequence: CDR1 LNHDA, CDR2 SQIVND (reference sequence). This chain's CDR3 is CASSMGQRNTEAFF. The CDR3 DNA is TGTGCCAGTAGTATGGGACAGAGGAACACTGAAGCTTTCTTT.

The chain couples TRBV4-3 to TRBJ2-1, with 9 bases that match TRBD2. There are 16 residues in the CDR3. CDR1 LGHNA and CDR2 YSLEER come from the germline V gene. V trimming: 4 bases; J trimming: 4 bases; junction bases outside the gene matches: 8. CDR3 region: CASSLRIAGEYNEQFF. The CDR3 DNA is TGCGCCAGCAGCCTGAGGATAGCGGGAGAGTACAATGAGCAGTTCTTC.

CDR3 sequence: CASAVSGSPIGEQFF. CDR3 bases: TGTGCCAGCGCGGTTAGCGGGAGCCCGATTGGTGAGCAGTTCTTC. The chain recombines TRBV7-8 with TRBJ2-1, with TRBD2 identical over 9 bases. Germline trimming cut 8 bases from V and 9 bases from J; bases unmatched to any gene: 14. CDR3 length: 15 amino acids. Looked up from germline, CDR1 is SGHVS and CDR2 is FQNEAQ.

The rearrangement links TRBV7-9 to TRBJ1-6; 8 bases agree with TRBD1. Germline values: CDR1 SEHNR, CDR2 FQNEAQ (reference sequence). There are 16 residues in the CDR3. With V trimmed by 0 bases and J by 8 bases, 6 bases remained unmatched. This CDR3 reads CASSLAFGTGHSPLHF. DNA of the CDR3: TGTGCCAGCAGCTTAGCTTTCGGGACAGGACATTCACCCCTCCACTTT.

The chain's CDR3 is CASSTTSSTGELFF. CDR3 nucleotides: TGCGCCAGCAGCACTACTAGTTCCACCGGGGAGCTGTTTTTT. The chain employs TRBV5-1 and TRBJ2-2, with D tentatively TRBD2 (5 bases). V lost 4 bases, J lost 4 bases, and 11 bases lay in between. Germline V gene lookup returns CDR1 SGHRS and CDR2 YFSETQ. The CDR3 is 14 amino acids. The full variable domain, its missing parts supplied by reference TRBV5-1 and TRBJ2-2, is KAGVTQTPRYLIKTRGQQVTLSCSPISGHRSVSWYQQTPGQGLQFLFEYFSETQRNKGNFPGRFSGRQFSNSRSEMNVSTLELGDSALYLCASSTTSSTGELFFGEGSRLTVL.

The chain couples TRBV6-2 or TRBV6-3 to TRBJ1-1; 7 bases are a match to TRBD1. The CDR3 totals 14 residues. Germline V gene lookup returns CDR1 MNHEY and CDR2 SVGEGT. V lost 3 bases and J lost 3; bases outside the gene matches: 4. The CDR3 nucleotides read TGTGCCAGCAGTTATTACGACAGGGACACTGAAGCTTTCTTT. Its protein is CASSYYDRDTEAFF.

The CDR3 spells CAIDSQREGREQYF. CDR3 coding DNA: TGTGCCATCGACTCTCAGCGGGAGGGCCGGGAGCAGTACTTC. The chain is built from TRBV10-3 and TRBJ2-7, with 10 bases fitting TRBD2. CDR3 size: 14 residues. V dropped 8 bases and J dropped 7; count of bases not matched to a gene: 11. Germline V gene sequence: CDR1 ENHRY, CDR2 SYGVKD.

The CDR3 is CASSTGSGGHEQYF. Here the CDR3 DNA reads TGTGCCAGCAGCACCGGGTCTGGGGGCCACGAGCAGTACTTC. The chain couples TRBV7-2 to TRBJ2-7, with D possibly TRBD1 on 6 matching bases. Germline V CDR1 and CDR2: SGHTA, FQGNSA. This CDR3 has 14 residues. V was shortened by 5 bases and J by 5 bases, with 16 bases between the two germline ends.

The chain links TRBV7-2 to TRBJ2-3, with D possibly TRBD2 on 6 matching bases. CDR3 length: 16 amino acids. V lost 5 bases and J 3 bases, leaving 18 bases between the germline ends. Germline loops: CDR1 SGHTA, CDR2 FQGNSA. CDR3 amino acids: CASSQLTGVGTDTQYF. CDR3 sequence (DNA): TGTGCCAGCAGCCAGCTGACGGGAGTGGGGACAGATACGCAGTATTTT.

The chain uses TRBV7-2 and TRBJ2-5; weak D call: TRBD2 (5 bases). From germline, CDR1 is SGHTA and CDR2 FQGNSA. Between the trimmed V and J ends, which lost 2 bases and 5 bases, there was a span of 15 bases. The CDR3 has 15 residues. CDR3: CASSLQAAIGETQYF. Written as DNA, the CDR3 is TGTGCCAGCAGCTTACAAGCGGCTATAGGGGAGACCCAGTACTTC.

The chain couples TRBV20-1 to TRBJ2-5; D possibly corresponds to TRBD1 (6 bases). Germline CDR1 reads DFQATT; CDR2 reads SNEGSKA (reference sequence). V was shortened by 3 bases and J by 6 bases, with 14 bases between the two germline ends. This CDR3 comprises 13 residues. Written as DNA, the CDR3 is TGCAGTGCTAGTCTTGGGCAGGGGAAGACCCAGTACTTC. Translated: CSASLGQGKTQYF.

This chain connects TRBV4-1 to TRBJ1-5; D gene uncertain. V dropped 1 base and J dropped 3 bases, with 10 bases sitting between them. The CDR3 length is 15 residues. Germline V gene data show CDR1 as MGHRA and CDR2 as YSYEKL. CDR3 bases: TGCGCCAGCAGCCAAGGTTACAGTAACAATCAGCCCCAGCATTTT. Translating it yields CASSQGYSNNQPQHF.

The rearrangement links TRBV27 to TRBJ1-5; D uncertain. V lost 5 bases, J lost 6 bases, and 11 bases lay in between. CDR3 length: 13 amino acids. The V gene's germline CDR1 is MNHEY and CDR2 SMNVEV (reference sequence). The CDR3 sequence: CASSPISGQPQHF. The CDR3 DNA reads TGTGCCAGCAGTCCGATATCCGGTCAGCCCCAGCATTTT.

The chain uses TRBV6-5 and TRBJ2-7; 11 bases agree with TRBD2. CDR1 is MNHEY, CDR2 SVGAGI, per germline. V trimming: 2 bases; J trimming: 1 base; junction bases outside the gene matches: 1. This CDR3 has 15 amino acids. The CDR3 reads CASSYRLAGSYEQYF. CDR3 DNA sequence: TGTGCCAGCAGTTACCGACTAGCGGGATCCTACGAGCAGTACTTC.

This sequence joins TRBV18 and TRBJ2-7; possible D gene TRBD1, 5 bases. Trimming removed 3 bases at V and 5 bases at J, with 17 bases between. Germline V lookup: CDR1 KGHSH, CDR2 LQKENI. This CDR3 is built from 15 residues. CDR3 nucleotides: TGTGCCAGCTCACCTCGACAGACTGATGGCCACGAGCAGTACTTC. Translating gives CASSPRQTDGHEQYF.

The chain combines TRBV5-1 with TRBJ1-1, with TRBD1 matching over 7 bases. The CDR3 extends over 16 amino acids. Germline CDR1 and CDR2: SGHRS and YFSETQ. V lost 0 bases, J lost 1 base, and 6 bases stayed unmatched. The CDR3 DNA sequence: TGCGCCAGCAGCTTGGGGACAGGCGGGGCGAACACTGAAGCTTTCTTT. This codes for CASSLGTGGANTEAFF.

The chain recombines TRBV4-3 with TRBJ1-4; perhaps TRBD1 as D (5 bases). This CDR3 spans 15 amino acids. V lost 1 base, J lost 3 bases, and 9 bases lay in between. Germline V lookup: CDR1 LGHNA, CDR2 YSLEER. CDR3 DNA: TGCGCCAGCAGCCAAGTGGGGCTGCCTAATGAAAAACTGTTTTTT. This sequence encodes CASSQVGLPNEKLFF.

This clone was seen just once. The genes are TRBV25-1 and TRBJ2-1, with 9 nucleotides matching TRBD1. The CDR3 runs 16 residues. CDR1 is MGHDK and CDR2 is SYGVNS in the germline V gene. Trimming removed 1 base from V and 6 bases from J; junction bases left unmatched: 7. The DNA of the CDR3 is TGTGCCAGCAGTGAATCAGGACAGGGGATCAGCAATGAGCAGTTCTTC. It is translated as CASSESGQGISNEQFF.

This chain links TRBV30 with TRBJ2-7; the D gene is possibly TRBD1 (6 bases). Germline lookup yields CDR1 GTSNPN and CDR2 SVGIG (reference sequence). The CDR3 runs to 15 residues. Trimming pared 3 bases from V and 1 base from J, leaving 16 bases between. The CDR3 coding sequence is TGTGCCTGGAGCCGGGCAGGGGTGGTTTCCTACGAGCAGTACTTC. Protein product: CAWSRAGVVSYEQYF.

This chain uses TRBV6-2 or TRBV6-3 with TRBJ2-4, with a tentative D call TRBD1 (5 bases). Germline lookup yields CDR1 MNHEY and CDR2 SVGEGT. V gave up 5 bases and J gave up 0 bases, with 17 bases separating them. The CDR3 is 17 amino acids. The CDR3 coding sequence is TGTGCCAGCAGTACTCGAGCCAGGGATCTAGCCAAAAACATTCAGTACTTC. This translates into CASSTRARDLAKNIQYF.

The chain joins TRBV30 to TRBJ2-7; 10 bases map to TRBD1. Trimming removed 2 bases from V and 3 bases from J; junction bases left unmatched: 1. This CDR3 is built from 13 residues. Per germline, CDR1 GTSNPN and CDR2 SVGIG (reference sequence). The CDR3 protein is CAWSRDRGYEQYF. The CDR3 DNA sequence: TGTGCCTGGAGTAGGGACAGGGGCTACGAGCAGTACTTC.

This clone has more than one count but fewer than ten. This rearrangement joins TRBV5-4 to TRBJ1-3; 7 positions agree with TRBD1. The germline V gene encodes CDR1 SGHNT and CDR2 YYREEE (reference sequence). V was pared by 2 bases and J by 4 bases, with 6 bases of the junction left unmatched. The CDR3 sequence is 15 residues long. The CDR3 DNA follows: TGTGCCAGCAGCTTTGACAGGGTGGGAGGAAACACCATATATTTT. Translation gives CASSFDRVGGNTIYF. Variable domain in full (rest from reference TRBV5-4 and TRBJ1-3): ETGVTQSPTHLIKTRGQQVTLRCSSQSGHNTVSWYQQALGQGPQFIFQYYREEENGRGNFPPRFSGLQFPNYSSELNVNALELDDSALYLCASSFDRVGGNTIYFGEGSWLTVV.

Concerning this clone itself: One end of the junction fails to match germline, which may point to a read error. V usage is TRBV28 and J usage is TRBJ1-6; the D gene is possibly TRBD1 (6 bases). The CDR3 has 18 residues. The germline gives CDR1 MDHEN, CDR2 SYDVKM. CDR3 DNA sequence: TGTGCCAGCAATTATCTCATGGGAACCGGGACACAAAATTCACCCCTCCATTTT. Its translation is CASNYLMGTGTQNSPLHF.

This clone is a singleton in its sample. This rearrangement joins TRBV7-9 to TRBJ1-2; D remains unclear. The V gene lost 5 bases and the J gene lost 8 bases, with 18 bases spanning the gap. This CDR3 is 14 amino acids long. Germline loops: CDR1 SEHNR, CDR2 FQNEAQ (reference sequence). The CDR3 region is CASSSRTVVEGYTF. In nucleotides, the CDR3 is TGTGCCAGCAGCAGTAGAACGGTGGTTGAGGGCTACACCTTC.

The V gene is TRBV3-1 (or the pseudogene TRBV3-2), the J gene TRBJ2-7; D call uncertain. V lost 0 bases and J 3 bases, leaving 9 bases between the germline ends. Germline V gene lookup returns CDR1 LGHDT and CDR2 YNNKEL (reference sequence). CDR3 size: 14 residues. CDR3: CASSQDGLYYEQYF. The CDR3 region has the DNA TGTGCCAGCAGCCAAGATGGCCTTTACTACGAGCAGTACTTC.